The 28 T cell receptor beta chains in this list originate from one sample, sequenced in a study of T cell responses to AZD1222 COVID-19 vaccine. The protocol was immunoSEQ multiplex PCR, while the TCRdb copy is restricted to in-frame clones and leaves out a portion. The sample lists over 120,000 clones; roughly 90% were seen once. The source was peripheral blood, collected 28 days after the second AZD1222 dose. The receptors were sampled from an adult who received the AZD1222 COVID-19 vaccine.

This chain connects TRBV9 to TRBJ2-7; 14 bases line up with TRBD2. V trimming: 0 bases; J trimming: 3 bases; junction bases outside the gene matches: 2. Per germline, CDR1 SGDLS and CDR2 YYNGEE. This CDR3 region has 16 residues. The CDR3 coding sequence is TGTGCCAGCAGCGTAGGTGGGACTAGCGGGAGCTACGAGCAGTACTTC. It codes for CASSVGGTSGSYEQYF. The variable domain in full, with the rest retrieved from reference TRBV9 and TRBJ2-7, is DSGVTQTPKHLITATGQRVTLRCSPRSGDLSVYWYQQSLDQGLQFLIQYYNGEERAKGNILERFSAQQFPDLHSELNLSSLELGDSALYFCASSVGGTSGSYEQYFGPGTRLTVT.

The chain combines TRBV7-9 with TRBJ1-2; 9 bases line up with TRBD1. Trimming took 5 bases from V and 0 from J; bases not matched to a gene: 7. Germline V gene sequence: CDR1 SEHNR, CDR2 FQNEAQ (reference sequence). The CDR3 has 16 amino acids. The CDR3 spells CASSLGQGRANYGYTF. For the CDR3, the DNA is TGTGCCAGCAGCCTGGGACAGGGCCGAGCTAACTATGGCTACACCTTC.

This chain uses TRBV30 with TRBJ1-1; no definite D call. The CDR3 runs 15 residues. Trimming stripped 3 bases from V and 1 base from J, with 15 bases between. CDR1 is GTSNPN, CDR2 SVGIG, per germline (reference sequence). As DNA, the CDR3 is TGTGCCTGGAGCCCTCCCTCCCTCACGAACACTGAAGCTTTCTTT. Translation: CAWSPPSLTNTEAFF.

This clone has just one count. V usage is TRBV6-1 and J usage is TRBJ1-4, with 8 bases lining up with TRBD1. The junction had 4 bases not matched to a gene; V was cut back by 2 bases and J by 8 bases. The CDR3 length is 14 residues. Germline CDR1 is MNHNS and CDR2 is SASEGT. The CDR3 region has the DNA TGTGCCAGCAGTGAAACAGGGGGGAGCGAAAAACTGTTTTTT. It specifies CASSETGGSEKLFF.

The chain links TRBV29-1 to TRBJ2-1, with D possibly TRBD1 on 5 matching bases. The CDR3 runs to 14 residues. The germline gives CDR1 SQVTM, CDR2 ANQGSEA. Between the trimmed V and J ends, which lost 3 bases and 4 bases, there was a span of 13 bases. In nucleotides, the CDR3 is TGCAGCGTTGACGACAGCCATCTTTACAATGAGCAGTTCTTC. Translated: CSVDDSHLYNEQFF.

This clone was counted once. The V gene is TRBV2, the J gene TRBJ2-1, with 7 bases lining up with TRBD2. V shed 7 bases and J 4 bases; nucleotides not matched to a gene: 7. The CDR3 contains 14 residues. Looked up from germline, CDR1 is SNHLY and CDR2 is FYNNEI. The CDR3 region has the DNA TGTGCCAGCACCCTAGGCGGGAGATACAATGAGCAGTTCTTC. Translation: CASTLGGRYNEQFF.

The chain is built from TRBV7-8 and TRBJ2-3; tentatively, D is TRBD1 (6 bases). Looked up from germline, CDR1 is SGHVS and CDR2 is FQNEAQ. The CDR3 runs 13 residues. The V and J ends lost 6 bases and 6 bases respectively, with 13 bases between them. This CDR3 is CASRVRGADTQYF. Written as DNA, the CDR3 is TGTGCCAGCAGGGTCAGGGGCGCGGATACGCAGTATTTT.

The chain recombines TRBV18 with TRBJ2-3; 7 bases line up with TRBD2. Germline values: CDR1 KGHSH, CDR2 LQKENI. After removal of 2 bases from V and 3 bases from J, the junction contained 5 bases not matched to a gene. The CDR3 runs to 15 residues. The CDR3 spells CASSPAGEGTDTQYF. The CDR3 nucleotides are TGTGCCAGCTCACCAGCGGGAGAAGGGACAGATACGCAGTATTTT.

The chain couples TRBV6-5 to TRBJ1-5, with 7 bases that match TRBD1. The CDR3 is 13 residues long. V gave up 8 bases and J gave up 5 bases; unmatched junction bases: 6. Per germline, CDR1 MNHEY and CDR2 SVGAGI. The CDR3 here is CASRDRVYQPQHF. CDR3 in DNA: TGTGCCAGCCGAGACAGGGTGTATCAGCCCCAGCATTTT.

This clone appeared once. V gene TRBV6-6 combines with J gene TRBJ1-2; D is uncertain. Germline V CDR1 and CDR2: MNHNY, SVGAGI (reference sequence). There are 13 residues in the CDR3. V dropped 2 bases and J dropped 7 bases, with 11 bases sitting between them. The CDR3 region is CASSYGTFSGYTF. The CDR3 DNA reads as TGTGCCAGCAGTTACGGAACTTTCTCTGGCTACACCTTC.

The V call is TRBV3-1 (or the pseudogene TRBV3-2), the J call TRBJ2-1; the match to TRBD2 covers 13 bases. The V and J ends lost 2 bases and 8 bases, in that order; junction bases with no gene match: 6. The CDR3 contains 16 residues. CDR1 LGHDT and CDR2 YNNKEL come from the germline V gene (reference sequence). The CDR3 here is CASSQTSGRALHEQFF. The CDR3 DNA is TGTGCCAGCAGCCAAACTAGCGGGAGGGCCTTACATGAGCAGTTCTTC.

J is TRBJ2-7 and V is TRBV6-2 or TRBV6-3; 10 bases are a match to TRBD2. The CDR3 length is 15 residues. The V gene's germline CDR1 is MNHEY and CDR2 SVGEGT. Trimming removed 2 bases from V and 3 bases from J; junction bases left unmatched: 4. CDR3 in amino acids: CASSYPAGGLYEQYF. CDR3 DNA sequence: TGTGCCAGCAGTTACCCAGCGGGAGGGCTCTACGAGCAGTACTTC.

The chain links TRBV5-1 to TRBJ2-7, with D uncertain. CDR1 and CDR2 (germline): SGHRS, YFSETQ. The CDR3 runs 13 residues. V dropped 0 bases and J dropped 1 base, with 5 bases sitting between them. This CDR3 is CASSLAMSYEQYF. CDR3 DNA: TGCGCCAGCAGCTTGGCCATGTCCTACGAGCAGTACTTC. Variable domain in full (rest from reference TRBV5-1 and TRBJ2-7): KAGVTQTPRYLIKTRGQQVTLSCSPISGHRSVSWYQQTPGQGLQFLFEYFSETQRNKGNFPGRFSGRQFSNSRSEMNVSTLELGDSALYLCASSLAMSYEQYFGPGTRLTVT.

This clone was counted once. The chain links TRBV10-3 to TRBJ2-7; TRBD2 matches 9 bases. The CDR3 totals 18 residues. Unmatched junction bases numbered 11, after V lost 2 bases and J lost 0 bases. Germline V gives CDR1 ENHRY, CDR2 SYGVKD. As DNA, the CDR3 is TGTGCCATCAGTGAGGTTGTACTAGCGGGTCCAAGCTCCTACGAGCAGTACTTC. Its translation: CAISEVVLAGPSSYEQYF.

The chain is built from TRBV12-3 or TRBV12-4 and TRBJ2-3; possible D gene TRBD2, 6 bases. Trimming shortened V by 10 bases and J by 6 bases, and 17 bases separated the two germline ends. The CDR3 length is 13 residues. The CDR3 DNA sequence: TGTGCCACCAGCGGGTGGTTTGGGGATACGCAGTATTTT. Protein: CATSGWFGDTQYF.

CDR3 amino acids: CATSREYTDTQYF. The CDR3 nucleotides read TGTGCCACCAGCAGAGAATACACAGATACGCAGTATTTT. This chain uses TRBV15 with TRBJ2-3; D call uncertain. V lost 0 bases to trimming and J lost 2 bases, with 3 bases between them. Germline V gives CDR1 LNHNV, CDR2 YYDKDF (reference sequence). This CDR3 has 13 residues.

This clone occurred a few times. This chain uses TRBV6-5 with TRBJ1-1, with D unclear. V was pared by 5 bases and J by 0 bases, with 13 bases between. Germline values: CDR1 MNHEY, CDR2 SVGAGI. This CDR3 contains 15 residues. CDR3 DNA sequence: TGTGCCAGCAGTCGGGCCGGAGGTATGAACACTGAAGCTTTCTTT. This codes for CASSRAGGMNTEAFF.

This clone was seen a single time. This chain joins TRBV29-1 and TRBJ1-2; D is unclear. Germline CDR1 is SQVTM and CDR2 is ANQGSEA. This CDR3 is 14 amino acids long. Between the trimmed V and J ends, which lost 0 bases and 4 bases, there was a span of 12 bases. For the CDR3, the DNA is TGCAGCGTTGAAGATCATGAACAGCTCTATGGCTACACCTTC. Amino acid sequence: CSVEDHEQLYGYTF.

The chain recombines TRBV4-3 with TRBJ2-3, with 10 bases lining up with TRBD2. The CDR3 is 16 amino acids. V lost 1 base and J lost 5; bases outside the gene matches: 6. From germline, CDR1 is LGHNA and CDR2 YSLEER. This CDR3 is CASSQASGLAVDTQYF. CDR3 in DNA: TGCGCCAGCAGCCAAGCTTCCGGACTAGCGGTAGATACGCAGTATTTT.

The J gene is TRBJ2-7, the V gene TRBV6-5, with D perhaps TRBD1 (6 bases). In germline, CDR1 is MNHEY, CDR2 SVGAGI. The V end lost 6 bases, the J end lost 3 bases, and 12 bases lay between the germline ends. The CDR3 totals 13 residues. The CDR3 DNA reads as TGTGCCAGCAGAAGACAGGATTACTACGAGCAGTACTTC. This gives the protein CASRRQDYYEQYF.

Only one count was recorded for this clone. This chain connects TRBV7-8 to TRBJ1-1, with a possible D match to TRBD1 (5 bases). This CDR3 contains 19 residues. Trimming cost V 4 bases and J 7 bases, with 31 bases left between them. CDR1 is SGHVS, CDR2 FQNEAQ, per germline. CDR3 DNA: TGTGCCAGCAGCTCGCGAACACCGGAGACAAGAATCAGGAGGGGTGAAGCTTTCTTT. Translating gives CASSSRTPETRIRRGEAFF.

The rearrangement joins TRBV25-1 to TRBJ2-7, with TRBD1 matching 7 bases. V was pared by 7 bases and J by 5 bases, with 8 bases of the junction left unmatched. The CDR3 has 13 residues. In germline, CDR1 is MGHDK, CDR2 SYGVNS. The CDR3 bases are TGTGCCAGCACCGAGGGACAGTATGACGAGCAGTACTTC. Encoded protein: CASTEGQYDEQYF.

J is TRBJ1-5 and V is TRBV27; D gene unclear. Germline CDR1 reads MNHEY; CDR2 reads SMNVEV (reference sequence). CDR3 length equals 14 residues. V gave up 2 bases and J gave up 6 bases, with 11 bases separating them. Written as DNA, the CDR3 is TGTGCCAGCAGTTTAGGCGGGAGTGGTCAGCCCCAGCATTTT. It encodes CASSLGGSGQPQHF.

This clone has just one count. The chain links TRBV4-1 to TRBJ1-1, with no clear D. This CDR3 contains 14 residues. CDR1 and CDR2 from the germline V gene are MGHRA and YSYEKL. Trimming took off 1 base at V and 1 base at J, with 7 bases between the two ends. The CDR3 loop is CASSQAMQNTEAFF. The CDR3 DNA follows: TGCGCCAGCAGCCAAGCGATGCAGAACACTGAAGCTTTCTTT.

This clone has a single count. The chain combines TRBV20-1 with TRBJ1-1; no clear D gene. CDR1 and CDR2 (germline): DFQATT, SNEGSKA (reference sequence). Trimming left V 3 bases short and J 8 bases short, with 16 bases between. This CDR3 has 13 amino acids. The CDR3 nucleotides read TGCAGTGCTAGTCCGAGGGCCCCACAGGAAGCTTTCTTT. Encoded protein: CSASPRAPQEAFF.

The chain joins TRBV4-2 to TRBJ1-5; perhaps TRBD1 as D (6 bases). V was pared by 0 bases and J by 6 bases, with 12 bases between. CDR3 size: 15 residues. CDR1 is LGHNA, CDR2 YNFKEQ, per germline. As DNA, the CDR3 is TGTGCCAGCAGCCAAGAAACAGGGTCGACTCAGCCCCAGCATTTT. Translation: CASSQETGSTQPQHF.

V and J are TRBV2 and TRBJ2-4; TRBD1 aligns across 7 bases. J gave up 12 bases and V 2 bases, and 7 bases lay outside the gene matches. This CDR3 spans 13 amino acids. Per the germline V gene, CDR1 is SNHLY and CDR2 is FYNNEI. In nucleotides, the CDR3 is TGTGCCAGCAGTGAACTAGGGACAGTGGATCAGTACTTC. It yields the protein CASSELGTVDQYF.

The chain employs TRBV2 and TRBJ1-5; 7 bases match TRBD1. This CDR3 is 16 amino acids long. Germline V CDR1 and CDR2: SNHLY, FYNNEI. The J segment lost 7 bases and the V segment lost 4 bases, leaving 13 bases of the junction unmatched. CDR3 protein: CASSGGWRGPWQPQHF. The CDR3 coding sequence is TGTGCCAGCAGTGGGGGGTGGAGGGGGCCATGGCAGCCCCAGCATTTT. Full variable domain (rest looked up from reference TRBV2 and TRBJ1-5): EPEVTQTPSHQVTQMGQEVILRCVPISNHLYFYWYRQILGQKVEFLVSFYNNEISEKSEIFDDQFSVERPDGSNFTLKIRSTKLEDSAMYFCASSGGWRGPWQPQHFGDGTRLSIL.